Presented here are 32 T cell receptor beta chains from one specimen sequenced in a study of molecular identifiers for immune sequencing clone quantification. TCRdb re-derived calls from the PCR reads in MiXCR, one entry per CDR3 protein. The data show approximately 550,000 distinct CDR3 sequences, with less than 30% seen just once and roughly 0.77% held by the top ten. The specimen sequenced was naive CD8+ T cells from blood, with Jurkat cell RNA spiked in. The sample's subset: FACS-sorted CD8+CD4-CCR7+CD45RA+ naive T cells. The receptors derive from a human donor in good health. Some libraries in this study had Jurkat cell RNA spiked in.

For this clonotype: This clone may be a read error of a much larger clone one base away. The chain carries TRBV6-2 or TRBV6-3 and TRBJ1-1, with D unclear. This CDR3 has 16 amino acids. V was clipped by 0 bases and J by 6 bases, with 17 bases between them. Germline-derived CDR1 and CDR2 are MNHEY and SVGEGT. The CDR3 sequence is CASSYSTTHLDPEAFF. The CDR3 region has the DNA TGTGCCAGCAGTTACTCGACTACCCACCTTGACCCTGAAGCTTTCTTT.

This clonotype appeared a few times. This CDR3 is CASTDPSSYEQYF. The DNA of the CDR3 is TGTGCCAGCACTGACCCGAGCTCCTACGAGCAGTACTTC. The chain carries TRBV2 and TRBJ2-7; no definite D call. The CDR3 runs to 13 residues. The germline V gene encodes CDR1 SNHLY and CDR2 FYNNEI. The V gene lost 7 bases and the J gene lost 0 bases, with 10 bases spanning the gap.

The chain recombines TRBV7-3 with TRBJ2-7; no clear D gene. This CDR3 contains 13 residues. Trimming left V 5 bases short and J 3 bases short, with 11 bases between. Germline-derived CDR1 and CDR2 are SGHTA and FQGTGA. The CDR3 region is CASSEIAGYEQYF. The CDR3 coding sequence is TGTGCCAGCAGCGAGATCGCCGGCTACGAGCAGTACTTC. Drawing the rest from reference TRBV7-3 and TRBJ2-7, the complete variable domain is GAGVSQTPSNKVTEKGKYVELRCDPISGHTALYWYRQSLGQGPEFLIYFQGTGAADDSGLPNDRFFAVRPEGSVSTLKIQRTERGDSAVYLCASSEIAGYEQYFGPGTRLTVT.

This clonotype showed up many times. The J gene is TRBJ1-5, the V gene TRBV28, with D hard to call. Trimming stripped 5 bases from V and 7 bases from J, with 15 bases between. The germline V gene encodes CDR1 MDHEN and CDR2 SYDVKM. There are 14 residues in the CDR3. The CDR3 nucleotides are TGTGCCAGCAGTCCTAATTCATATCGGCAGCCCCAGCATTTT. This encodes CASSPNSYRQPQHF.

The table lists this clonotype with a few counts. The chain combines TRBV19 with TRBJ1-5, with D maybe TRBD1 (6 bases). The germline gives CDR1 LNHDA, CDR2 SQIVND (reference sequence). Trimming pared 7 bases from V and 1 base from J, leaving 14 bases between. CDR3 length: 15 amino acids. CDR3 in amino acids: CASNPGGRSNQPQHF. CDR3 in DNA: TGTGCCAGTAACCCCGGGGGGCGAAGCAATCAGCCCCAGCATTTT.

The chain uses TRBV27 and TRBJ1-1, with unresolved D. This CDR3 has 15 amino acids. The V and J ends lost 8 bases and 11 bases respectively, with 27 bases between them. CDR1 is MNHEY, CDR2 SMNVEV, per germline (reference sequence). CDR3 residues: CASGLIPFTAGFAFF. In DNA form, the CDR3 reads TGTGCCAGCGGCCTAATCCCTTTTACAGCCGGGTTTGCTTTCTTT.

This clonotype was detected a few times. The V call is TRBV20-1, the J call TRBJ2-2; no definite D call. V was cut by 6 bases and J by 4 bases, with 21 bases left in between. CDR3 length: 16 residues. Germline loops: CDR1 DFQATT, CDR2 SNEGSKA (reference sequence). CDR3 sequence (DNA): TGCAGTGCCATTCCCTCCCCCCGAGCTGGCACCGGGGAGCTGTTTTTT. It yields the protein CSAIPSPRAGTGELFF.

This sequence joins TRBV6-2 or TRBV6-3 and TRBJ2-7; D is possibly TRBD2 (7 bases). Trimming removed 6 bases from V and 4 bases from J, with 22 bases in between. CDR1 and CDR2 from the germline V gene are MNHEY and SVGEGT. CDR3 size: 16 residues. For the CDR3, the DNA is TGTGCCAGCAGCAGCGGGACATTCATAGGGTGGTACGAGCAGTACTTC. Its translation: CASSSGTFIGWYEQYF.

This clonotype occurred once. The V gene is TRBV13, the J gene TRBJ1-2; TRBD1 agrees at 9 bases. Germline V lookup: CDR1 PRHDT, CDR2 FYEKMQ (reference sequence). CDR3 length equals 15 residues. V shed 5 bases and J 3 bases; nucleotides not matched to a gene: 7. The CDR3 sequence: CASSLGTGMDYGYTF. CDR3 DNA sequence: TGTGCCAGCAGCCTTGGGACAGGGATGGACTATGGCTACACCTTC.

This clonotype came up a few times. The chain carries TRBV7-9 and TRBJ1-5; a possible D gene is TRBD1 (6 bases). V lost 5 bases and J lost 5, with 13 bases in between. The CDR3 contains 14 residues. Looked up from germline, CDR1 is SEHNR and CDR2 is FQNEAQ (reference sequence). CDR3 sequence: CASSPDSRDQPQHF. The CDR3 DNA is TGTGCCAGCAGCCCGGACAGCAGGGATCAGCCCCAGCATTTT.

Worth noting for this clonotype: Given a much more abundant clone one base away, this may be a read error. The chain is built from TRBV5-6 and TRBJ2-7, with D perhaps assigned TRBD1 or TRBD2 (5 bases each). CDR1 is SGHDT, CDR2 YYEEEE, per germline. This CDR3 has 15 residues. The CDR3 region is CAGSPGTALTYEQYF. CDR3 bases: TGTGCCGGCAGCCCTGGGACGGCCCTCACCTACGAGCAGTACTTC.

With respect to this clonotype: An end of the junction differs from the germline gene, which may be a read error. DNA of the CDR3: TGTGCTAGTGGTTTAAATAGCAATCAGCCCCAGAATTTT. It is translated as CASGLNSNQPQNF. The genes are TRBV12-5 and TRBJ1-5; D ambiguous. From germline, CDR1 is LGHNT and CDR2 FRNRAP. The CDR3 has 13 amino acids.

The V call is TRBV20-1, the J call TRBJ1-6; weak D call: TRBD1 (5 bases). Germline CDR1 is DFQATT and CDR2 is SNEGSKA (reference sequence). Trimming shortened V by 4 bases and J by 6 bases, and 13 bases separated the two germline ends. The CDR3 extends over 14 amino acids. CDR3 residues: CSAKRQSVNSPLHF. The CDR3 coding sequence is TGCAGTGCTAAACGACAGTCCGTTAATTCACCCCTCCACTTT.

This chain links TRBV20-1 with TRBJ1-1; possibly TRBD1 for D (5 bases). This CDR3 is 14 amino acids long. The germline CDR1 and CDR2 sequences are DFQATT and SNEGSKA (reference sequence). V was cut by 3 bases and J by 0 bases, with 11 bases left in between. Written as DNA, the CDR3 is TGCAGTGCTAGTAGTAGGGGATTGAACACTGAAGCTTTCTTT. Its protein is CSASSRGLNTEAFF.

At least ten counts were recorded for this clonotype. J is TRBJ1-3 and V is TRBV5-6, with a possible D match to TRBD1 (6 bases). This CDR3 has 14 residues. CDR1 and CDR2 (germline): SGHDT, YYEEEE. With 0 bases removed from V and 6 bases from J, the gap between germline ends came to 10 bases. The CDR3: CASSLAGGVNTIYF. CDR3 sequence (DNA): TGTGCCAGCAGCTTGGCCGGGGGCGTAAACACCATATATTTT.

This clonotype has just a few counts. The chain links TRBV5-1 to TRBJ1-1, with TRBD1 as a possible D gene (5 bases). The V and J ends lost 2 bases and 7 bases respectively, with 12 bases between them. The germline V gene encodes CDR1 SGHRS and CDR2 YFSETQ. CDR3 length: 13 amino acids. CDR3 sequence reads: CASSLGREDEAFF. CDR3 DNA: TGCGCCAGCAGCTTAGGCAGGGAAGATGAAGCTTTCTTT.

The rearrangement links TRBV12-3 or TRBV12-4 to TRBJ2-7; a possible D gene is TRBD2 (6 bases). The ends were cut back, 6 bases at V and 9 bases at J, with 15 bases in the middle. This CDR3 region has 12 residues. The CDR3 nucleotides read TGTGCCAGCAGCCAAGCGGGTGTCGGGCAGTACTTC. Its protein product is CASSQAGVGQYF.

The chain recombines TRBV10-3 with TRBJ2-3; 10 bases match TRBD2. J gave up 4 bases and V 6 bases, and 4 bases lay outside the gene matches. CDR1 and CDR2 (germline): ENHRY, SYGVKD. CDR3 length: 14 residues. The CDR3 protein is CAIRLAGAADTQYF. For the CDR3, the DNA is TGTGCCATCAGGCTAGCGGGAGCTGCAGATACGCAGTATTTT.

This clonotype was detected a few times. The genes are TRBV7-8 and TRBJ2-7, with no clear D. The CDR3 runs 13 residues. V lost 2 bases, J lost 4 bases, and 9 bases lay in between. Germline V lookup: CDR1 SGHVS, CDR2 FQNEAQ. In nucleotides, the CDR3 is TGTGCCAGCAGCTTAAAGGCGGCATACGAGCAGTACTTC. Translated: CASSLKAAYEQYF.

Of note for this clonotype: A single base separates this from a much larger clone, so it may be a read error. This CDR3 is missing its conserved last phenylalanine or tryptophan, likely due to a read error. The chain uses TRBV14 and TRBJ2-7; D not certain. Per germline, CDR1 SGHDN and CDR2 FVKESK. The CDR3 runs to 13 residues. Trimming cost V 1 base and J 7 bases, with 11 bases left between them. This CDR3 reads CASSQVSSLEQYL. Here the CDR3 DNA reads TGTGCCAGCAGCCAAGTGTCGTCTTTAGAGCAGTACTTA.

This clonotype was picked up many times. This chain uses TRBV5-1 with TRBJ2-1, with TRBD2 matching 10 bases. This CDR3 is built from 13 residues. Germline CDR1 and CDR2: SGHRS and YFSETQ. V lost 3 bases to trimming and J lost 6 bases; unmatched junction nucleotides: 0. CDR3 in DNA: TGCGCCAGCAGCTGGACTAGCGGCAATGAGCAGTTCTTC. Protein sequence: CASSWTSGNEQFF.

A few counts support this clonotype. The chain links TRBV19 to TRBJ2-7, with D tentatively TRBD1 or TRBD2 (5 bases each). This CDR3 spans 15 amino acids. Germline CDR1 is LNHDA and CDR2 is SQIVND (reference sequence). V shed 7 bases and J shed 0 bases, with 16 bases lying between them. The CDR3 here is CASTLGQGPSYEQYF. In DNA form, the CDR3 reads TGTGCCAGTACCCTGGGGCAGGGACCCTCCTACGAGCAGTACTTC.

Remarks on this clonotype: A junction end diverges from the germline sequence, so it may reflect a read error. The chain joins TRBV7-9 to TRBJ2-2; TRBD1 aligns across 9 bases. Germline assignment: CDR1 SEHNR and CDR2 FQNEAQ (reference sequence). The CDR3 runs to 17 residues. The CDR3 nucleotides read TGTGCCAGCAGCTTAGAGGTCATACAGGGGGCATCCGGGGAGCTGTCTTTT. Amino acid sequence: CASSLEVIQGASGELSF.

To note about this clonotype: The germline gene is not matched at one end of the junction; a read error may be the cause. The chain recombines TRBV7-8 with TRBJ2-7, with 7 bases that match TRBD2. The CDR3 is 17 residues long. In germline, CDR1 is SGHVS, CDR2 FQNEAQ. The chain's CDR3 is CASSRPPLAVCSDEQYF. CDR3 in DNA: TGTGCCAGCAGCCGCCCCCCTCTAGCGGTCTGCTCCGACGAGCAGTACTTC.

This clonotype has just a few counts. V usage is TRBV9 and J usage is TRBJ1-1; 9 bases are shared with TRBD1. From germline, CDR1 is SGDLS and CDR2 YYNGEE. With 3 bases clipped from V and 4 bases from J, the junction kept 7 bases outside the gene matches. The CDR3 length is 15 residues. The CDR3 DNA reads TGTGCCAGCAGCGAAGGGACAGGGACAGTCACTGAAGCTTTCTTT. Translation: CASSEGTGTVTEAFF. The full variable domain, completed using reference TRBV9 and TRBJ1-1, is DSGVTQTPKHLITATGQRVTLRCSPRSGDLSVYWYQQSLDQGLQFLIQYYNGEERAKGNILERFSAQQFPDLHSELNLSSLELGDSALYFCASSEGTGTVTEAFFGQGTRLTVV.

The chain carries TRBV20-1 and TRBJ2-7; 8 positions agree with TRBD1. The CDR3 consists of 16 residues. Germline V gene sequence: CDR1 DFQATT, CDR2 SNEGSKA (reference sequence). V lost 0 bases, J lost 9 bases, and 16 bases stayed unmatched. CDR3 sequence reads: CSARETHKQGVHVQYF. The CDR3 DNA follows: TGCAGTGCTAGAGAGACTCACAAACAGGGGGTCCACGTGCAGTACTTC.

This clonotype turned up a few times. This chain's CDR3 is CASSLASGVVADTQYF. The CDR3 nucleotides are TGCGCCAGCAGCTTGGCTAGCGGGGTCGTTGCGGATACGCAGTATTTT. This chain connects TRBV5-1 to TRBJ2-3, with 9 bases aligning to TRBD2. The germline V gene encodes CDR1 SGHRS and CDR2 YFSETQ. The CDR3 sequence is 16 residues long. Trimming took 0 bases from V and 6 from J; bases not matched to a gene: 8.

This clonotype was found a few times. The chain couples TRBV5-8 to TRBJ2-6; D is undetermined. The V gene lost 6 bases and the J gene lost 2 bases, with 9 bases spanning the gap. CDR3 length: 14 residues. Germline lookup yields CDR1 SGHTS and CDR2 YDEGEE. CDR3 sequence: CASNLVPGANVLTF. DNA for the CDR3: TGTGCCAGCAACCTGGTACCTGGGGCCAACGTCCTGACTTTC. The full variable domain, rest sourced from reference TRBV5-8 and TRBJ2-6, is EAGVTQSPTHLIKTRGQQATLRCSPISGHTSVYWYQQALGLGLQFLLWYDEGEERNRGNFPPRFSGRQFPNYSSELNVNALELEDSALYLCASNLVPGANVLTFGAGSRLTVL.

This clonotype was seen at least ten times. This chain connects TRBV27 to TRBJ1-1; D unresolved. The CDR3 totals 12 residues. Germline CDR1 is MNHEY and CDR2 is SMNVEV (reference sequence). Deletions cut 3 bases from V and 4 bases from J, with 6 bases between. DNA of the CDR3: TGTGCCAGCAGTTTCATTGGCACTGAAGCTTTCTTT. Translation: CASSFIGTEAFF.

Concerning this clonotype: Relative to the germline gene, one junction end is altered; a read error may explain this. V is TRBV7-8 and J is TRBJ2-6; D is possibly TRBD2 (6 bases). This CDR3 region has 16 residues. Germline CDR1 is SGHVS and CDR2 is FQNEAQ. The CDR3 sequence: CASRHVGGTGADVLTF. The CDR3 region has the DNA TGTGCCAGCAGACACGTGGGGGGTACTGGGGCCGACGTCCTGACTTTC.

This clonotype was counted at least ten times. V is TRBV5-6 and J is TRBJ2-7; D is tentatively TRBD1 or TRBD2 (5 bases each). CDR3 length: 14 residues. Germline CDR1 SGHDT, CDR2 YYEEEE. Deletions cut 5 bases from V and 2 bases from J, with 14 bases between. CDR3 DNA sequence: TGTGCCAGCAGGTCCGGGACGACAACCTACGAGCAGTACTTC. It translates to CASRSGTTTYEQYF.

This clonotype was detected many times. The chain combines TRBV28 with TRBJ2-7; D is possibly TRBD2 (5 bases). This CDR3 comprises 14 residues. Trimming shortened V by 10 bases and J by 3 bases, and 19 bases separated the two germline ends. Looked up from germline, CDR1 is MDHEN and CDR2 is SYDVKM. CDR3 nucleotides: TGTGCCACGTCACCCGTTCTTAGCGACTACGAGCAGTACTTC. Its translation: CATSPVLSDYEQYF.